This T cell receptor beta chain is drawn from a study of breast tumors, draining lymph nodes, adjacent tissues. Germline values: CDR1 SEHNR, CDR2 FQNEAQ (reference sequence). The J segment lost 4 bases and the V segment lost 2 bases, leaving 3 bases of the junction unmatched. This CDR3 contains 15 residues. Via MiXCR, TCRdb re-called the multiplex PCR reads, giving one row per CDR3 protein. The profile covers around 14,000 distinct CDR3 sequences, with roughly 55% appearing a single time and about 33% taken by the ten largest. The sample consisted of tumor-adjacent breast tissue. The TCR was taken from a female donor with breast cancer. Some clones in this sample may be carry-over from other donors' samples. The chain links TRBV7-9 to TRBJ2-1; 9 bases are a match to TRBD1. CDR3 loop: CASSLRQGGYNEQFF. The CDR3 nucleotides read TGTGCCAGCAGCTTACGACAGGGGGGTTACAATGAGCAGTTCTTC.